The 5 T cell receptor beta chains below come from one sample, sequenced in a study of T cell repertoires in aging, cancer and after chemotherapy. TRB rearrangements spanning V, D and J were amplified using mixed TRB-A/B primers. TCRdb processed the multiplex PCR reads anew with MiXCR; each CDR3 protein has one entry. Of over 15,000 distinct CDR3 sequences in the sample, less than 45% are singletons; the top ten hold roughly 18%. TCR beta rearrangements were amplified from peripheral blood genomic DNA. Sequenced input: blood. These receptors came from a human donor with a solid tumor.

The chain's CDR3 is CASSLDRGNEQYF. The CDR3 DNA follows: TGCGCCAGCAGCTTGGACAGGGGGAACGAGCAGTACTTC. J is TRBJ2-7 and V is TRBV5-1; 8 positions match TRBD1. The CDR3 covers 13 residues. Trimming took 0 bases from V and 5 from J; bases not matched to a gene: 1. In germline, CDR1 is SGHRS, CDR2 YFSETQ. The variable domain in full, with the rest retrieved from reference TRBV5-1 and TRBJ2-7, is KAGVTQTPRYLIKTRGQQVTLSCSPISGHRSVSWYQQTPGQGLQFLFEYFSETQRNKGNFPGRFSGRQFSNSRSEMNVSTLELGDSALYLCASSLDRGNEQYFGPGTRLTVT.

This rearrangement joins TRBV19 to TRBJ2-3; perhaps D is TRBD1 or TRBD2 (5 bases each). V was trimmed by 5 bases and J by 2 bases, leaving 17 bases between them. CDR3 length: 16 amino acids. The germline V gene has CDR1 LNHDA and CDR2 SQIVND (reference sequence). In DNA form, the CDR3 reads TGTGCCAGTAGTCCACGGGGCGCTTCACTCACAGATACGCAGTATTTT. Translated, it gives CASSPRGASLTDTQYF.

This clonotype has just a few counts. V usage is TRBV27 and J usage is TRBJ1-5, with a possible D match to TRBD1 (5 bases). This CDR3 is built from 16 residues. Germline V gene sequence: CDR1 MNHEY, CDR2 SMNVEV (reference sequence). The V end was cut by 0 bases, the J end by 1 base, with 10 bases between. The CDR3 region is CASSLSLGGSNQPQHF. CDR3 DNA: TGTGCCAGCAGTTTATCGTTGGGGGGAAGCAATCAGCCCCAGCATTTT.

This clonotype was seen more than once but under ten times. This rearrangement joins TRBV6-5 to TRBJ2-1, with D perhaps TRBD1 (5 bases). The CDR3 has 15 residues. Trimming took off 2 bases at V and 0 bases at J, with 8 bases between the two ends. Looked up from germline, CDR1 is MNHEY and CDR2 is SVGAGI. The CDR3 DNA reads as TGTGCCAGCAGTTACCAGCAGGGCTCCTACAATGAGCAGTTCTTC. Translation gives CASSYQQGSYNEQFF.

This clonotype was seen only a few times. This chain joins TRBV6-5 and TRBJ2-1; 8 bases are a match to TRBD2. V trimming: 7 bases; J trimming: 7 bases; junction bases outside the gene matches: 15. The CDR3 runs to 16 residues. Per germline, CDR1 MNHEY and CDR2 SVGAGI. The CDR3 DNA is TGTGCCAGCACCCCGACCGGGACTAGATTTTTTAATGAGCAGTTCTTC. This sequence encodes CASTPTGTRFFNEQFF.